The 14 T cell receptor beta chains below all came from one sample that was sequenced in a study of cytomegalovirus exposure and HLA in healthy donors. 13 Jbeta primers and 60 Vbeta primers were used for the PCR. Measured with immunoSEQ multiplex PCR; TCRdb has only the in-frame clones, and not every one. The sample includes some 170,000 clones, roughly 80% of them seen just once. The sequencing input was PBMCs. These receptors were obtained from a woman aged 25-40 years in good health and CMV-seropositive.

The J gene is TRBJ1-2, the V gene TRBV10-3; 10 nucleotides align to TRBD1. V was clipped by 6 bases and J by 5 bases; unmatched bases: 6. CDR3 length: 14 amino acids. Germline loops: CDR1 ENHRY, CDR2 SYGVKD. The CDR3 sequence is CAISLGQGDYGYTF. The CDR3 DNA sequence: TGTGCCATCAGCCTAGGACAGGGGGATTATGGCTACACCTTC.

This clone was detected once. The CDR3 loop is CASTPVRILNTEAFF. CDR3 DNA sequence: TGTGCCAGCACCCCCGTGAGGATTTTGAACACTGAAGCTTTCTTT. The chain is built from TRBV5-5 and TRBJ1-1; D remains unclear. Germline V CDR1 and CDR2: SGHKS, YYEKEE (reference sequence). V was cut by 6 bases and J by 0 bases, with 15 bases left in between. The CDR3 consists of 15 residues.

About this clone itself: A junction boundary mismatches the germline segment, possibly from a read error. This chain joins TRBV4-2 and TRBJ1-2; 10 bases are a match to TRBD1. From germline, CDR1 is LGHNA and CDR2 YNFKEQ. This CDR3 has 14 residues. In DNA form, the CDR3 reads TGTGCCAGCGGCCAAGAGGGGACAGGGGATGGCTACACCTTC. This translates into CASGQEGTGDGYTF.

This chain links TRBV6-1 with TRBJ2-1; 9 bases match TRBD2. The germline CDR1 and CDR2 sequences are MNHNS and SASEGT. The CDR3 runs to 15 residues. V gave up 7 bases and J gave up 10 bases; unmatched junction bases: 14. The CDR3 sequence is CASTGRGGFPTEQFF. CDR3 DNA sequence: TGTGCCAGCACCGGGCGGGGGGGCTTCCCAACCGAGCAGTTCTTC.

V gene TRBV9 combines with J gene TRBJ1-1; TRBD1 matches 9 bases. The germline V gene has CDR1 SGDLS and CDR2 YYNGEE. V was pared by 4 bases and J by 3 bases, with 4 bases of the junction left unmatched. CDR3 length equals 14 residues. Here the CDR3 DNA reads TGTGCCAGCAGCTTGCGGACAGGGGACACTGAAGCTTTCTTT. Protein sequence: CASSLRTGDTEAFF.

This clone was seen many times. The CDR3 is CASSSRVGETQYF. As DNA, the CDR3 is TGTGCCAGCAGCTCCAGGGTCGGAGAGACCCAGTACTTC. The gene calls are TRBV7-7 and TRBJ2-5; possibly TRBD1 for D (5 bases). Deletions cut 4 bases from V and 4 bases from J, with 10 bases between. Germline V lookup: CDR1 SSHAT, CDR2 FNYEAQ (reference sequence). This CDR3 is 13 amino acids long.

The CDR3 coding sequence is TGTGCCAGCAGCGGGGACAGTCCCTACAATGAGCAGTTCTTC. Its protein product is CASSGDSPYNEQFF. This rearrangement joins TRBV9 to TRBJ2-1; 7 bases are shared with TRBD1. This CDR3 spans 14 amino acids. The V segment lost 3 bases and the J segment 2 bases; nucleotides outside the gene matches: 2. Germline V gene lookup returns CDR1 SGDLS and CDR2 YYNGEE. The entire variable domain, with the rest obtained from reference TRBV9 and TRBJ2-1, is as follows: DSGVTQTPKHLITATGQRVTLRCSPRSGDLSVYWYQQSLDQGLQFLIQYYNGEERAKGNILERFSAQQFPDLHSELNLSSLELGDSALYFCASSGDSPYNEQFFGPGTRLTVL.

The chain uses TRBV6-6 and TRBJ1-4; TRBD1 matches 9 bases. The V and J ends lost 6 bases and 2 bases, in that order; junction bases with no gene match: 7. The CDR3 is 16 amino acids. Germline CDR1 is MNHNY and CDR2 is SVGAGI (reference sequence). CDR3 amino acids: CASRNNRGRTNEKLFF. DNA for the CDR3: TGTGCCAGCAGAAACAACAGGGGGCGGACTAATGAAAAACTGTTTTTT.

V gene TRBV5-1 combines with J gene TRBJ2-2, with D unclear. The CDR3 covers 14 residues. Trimming took off 0 bases at V and 3 bases at J, with 6 bases between the two ends. CDR1 and CDR2 from the germline V gene are SGHRS and YFSETQ. The CDR3: CASSLDPDTGELFF. In DNA, the CDR3 is TGCGCCAGCAGCTTGGACCCAGACACCGGGGAGCTGTTTTTT.

Only one count was recorded for this clone. This chain uses TRBV27 with TRBJ1-3, with D tentatively TRBD1 (5 bases). Germline V gene lookup returns CDR1 MNHEY and CDR2 SMNVEV (reference sequence). V lost 5 bases and J lost 4, with 15 bases in between. The CDR3 has 15 residues. CDR3 sequence (DNA): TGTGCCAGCAGTAGGGTCGGGGACTCGGGAAACACCATATATTTT. This encodes CASSRVGDSGNTIYF.

This chain uses TRBV28 with TRBJ1-6; 9 nucleotides line up with TRBD1. The V segment lost 3 bases and the J segment 8 bases; nucleotides outside the gene matches: 8. CDR3 size: 16 residues. Germline values: CDR1 MDHEN, CDR2 SYDVKM. CDR3 coding DNA: TGTGCCAGCAGTTTTGGGGACAGGGACGTGCATTCACCCCTCCACTTT. This codes for CASSFGDRDVHSPLHF.

Details on this clone: The junction departs from germline at one end; a sequencing error may be responsible. This chain uses TRBV7-8 with TRBJ2-7; 7 bases are a match to TRBD1. This CDR3 has 13 amino acids. Germline V lookup: CDR1 SGHVS, CDR2 FQNEAQ. The CDR3 here is CSSSDGQAYEQYF. CDR3 sequence (DNA): TGTTCCAGCAGCGACGGACAGGCCTACGAGCAGTACTTC. Together with reference TRBV7-8 and TRBJ2-7, the CDR3 gives the full variable domain: GAGVSQSPRYKVAKRGQDVALRCDPISGHVSLFWYQQALGQGPEFLTYFQNEAQLDKSGLPSDRFFAERPEGSVSTLKIQRTQQEDSAVYLCSSSDGQAYEQYFGPGTRLTVT.

The chain is built from TRBV10-3 and TRBJ2-5; 9 nucleotides agree with TRBD2. Germline V gene data show CDR1 as ENHRY and CDR2 as SYGVKD. The trim removed 0 bases at V and 0 bases at J, leaving 8 bases unmatched. The CDR3 contains 18 residues. The CDR3 here is CAISESPASGGYQETQYF. The CDR3 nucleotides are TGTGCCATCAGTGAGTCGCCGGCGAGCGGGGGGTACCAAGAGACCCAGTACTTC.

The genes are TRBV9 and TRBJ1-5; D ambiguous. This CDR3 comprises 15 residues. Trimming shortened V by 0 bases and J by 0 bases, and 7 bases separated the two germline ends. Germline V CDR1 and CDR2: SGDLS, YYNGEE. As DNA, the CDR3 is TGTGCCAGCAGCGTAGGGGCGTATAGCAATCAGCCCCAGCATTTT. It is translated as CASSVGAYSNQPQHF.